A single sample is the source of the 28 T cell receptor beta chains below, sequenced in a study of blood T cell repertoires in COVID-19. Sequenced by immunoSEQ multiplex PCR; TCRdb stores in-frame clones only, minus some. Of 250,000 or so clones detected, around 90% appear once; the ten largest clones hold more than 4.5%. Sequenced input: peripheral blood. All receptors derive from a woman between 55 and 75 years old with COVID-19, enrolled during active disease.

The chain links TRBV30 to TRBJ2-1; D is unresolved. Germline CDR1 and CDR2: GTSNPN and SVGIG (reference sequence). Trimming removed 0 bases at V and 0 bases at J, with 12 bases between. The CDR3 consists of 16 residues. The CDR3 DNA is TGTGCCTGGAGTGTATATATCGCGAGCTCCTACAATGAGCAGTTCTTC. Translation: CAWSVYIASSYNEQFF. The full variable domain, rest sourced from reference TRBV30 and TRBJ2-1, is SQTIHQWPATLVQPVGSPLSLECTVEGTSNPNLYWYRQAAGRGLQLLFYSVGIGQISSEVPQNLSASRPQDRQFILSSKKLLLSDSGFYLCAWSVYIASSYNEQFFGPGTRLTVL.

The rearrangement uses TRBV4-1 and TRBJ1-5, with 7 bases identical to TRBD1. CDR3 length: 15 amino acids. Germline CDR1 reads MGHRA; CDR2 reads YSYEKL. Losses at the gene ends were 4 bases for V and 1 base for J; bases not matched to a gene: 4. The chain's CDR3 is CASSPQTGSNQPQHF. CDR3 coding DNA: TGCGCCAGCAGCCCACAGACAGGGAGCAATCAGCCCCAGCATTTT.

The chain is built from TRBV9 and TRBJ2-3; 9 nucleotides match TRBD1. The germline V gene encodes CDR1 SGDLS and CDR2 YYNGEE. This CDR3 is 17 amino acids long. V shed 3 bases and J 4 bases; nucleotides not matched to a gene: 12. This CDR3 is CASSAPPGQGGADTQYF. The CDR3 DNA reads TGTGCCAGCAGCGCGCCTCCGGGACAGGGCGGAGCAGATACGCAGTATTTT.

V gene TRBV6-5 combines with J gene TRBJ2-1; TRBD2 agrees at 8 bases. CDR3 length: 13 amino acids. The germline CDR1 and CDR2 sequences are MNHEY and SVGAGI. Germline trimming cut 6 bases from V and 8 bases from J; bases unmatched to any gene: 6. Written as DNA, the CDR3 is TGTGCCAGCAGGCGTAGCGGGACGGATGAGCAGTTCTTC. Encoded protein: CASRRSGTDEQFF.

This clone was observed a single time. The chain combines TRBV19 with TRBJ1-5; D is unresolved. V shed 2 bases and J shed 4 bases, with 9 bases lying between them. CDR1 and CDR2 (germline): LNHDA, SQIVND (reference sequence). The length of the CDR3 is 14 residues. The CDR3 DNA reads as TGTGCCAGTAGTATACTCGAGGGAAATCAGCCCCAGCATTTT. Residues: CASSILEGNQPQHF.

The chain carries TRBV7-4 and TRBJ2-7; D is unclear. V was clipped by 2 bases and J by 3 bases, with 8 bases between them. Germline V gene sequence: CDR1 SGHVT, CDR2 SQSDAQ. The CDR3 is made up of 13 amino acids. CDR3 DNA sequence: TGTGCCAGCAGCTTAAGCTATGTCTACGAGCAGTACTTC. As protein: CASSLSYVYEQYF.

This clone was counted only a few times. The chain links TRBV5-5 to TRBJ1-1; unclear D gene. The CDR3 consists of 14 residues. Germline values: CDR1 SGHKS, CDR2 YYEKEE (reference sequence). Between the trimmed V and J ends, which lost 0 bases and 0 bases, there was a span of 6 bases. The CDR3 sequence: CASSLVAVNTEAFF. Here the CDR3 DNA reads TGTGCCAGCAGCTTGGTCGCGGTGAACACTGAAGCTTTCTTT.

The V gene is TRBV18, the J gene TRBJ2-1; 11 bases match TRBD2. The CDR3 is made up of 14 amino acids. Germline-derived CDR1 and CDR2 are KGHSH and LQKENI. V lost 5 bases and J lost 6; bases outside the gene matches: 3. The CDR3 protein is CASSLAGGANEQFF. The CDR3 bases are TGTGCCAGCTCATTAGCGGGAGGGGCCAATGAGCAGTTCTTC.

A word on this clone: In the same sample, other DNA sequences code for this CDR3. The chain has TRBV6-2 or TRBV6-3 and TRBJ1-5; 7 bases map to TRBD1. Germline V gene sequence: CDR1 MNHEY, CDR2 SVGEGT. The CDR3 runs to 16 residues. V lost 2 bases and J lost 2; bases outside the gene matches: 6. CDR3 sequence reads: CASSYGGGAGNQPQHF. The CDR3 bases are TGTGCCAGCAGTTACGGAGGGGGCGCCGGCAATCAGCCCCAGCATTTT.

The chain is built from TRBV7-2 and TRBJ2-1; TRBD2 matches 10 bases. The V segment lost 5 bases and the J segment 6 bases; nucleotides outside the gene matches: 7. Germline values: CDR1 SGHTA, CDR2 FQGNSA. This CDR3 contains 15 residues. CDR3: CASSLGTSEVNEQFF. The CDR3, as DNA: TGTGCCAGCAGCCTGGGGACTAGCGAGGTCAATGAGCAGTTCTTC.

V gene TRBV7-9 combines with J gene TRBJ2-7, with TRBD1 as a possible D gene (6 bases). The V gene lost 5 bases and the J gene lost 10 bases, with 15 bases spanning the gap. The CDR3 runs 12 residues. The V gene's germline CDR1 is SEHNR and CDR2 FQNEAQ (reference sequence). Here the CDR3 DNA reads TGTGCCAGCAGCATACAGGGTCCCGTTCAGTACTTC. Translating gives CASSIQGPVQYF. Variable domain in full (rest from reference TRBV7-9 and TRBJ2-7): DTGVSQNPRHKITKRGQNVTFRCDPISEHNRLYWYRQTLGQGPEFLTYFQNEAQLEKSRLLSDRFSAERPKGSFSTLEIQRTEQGDSAMYLCASSIQGPVQYFGPGTRLTVT.

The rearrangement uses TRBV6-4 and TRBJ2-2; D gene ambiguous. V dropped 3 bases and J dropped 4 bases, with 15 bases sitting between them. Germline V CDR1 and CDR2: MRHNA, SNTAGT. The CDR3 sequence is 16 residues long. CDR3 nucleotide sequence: TGTGCCAGCAGTGAAGATTTGGGCGTGGGCACCGGGGAGCTGTTTTTT. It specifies CASSEDLGVGTGELFF.

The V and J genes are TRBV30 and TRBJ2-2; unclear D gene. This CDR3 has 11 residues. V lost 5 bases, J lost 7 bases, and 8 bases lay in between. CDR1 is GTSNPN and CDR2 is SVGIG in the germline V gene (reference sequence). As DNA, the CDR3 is TGTGCCTGGTTCTCGGGCGGGGAGCTGTTTTTT. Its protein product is CAWFSGGELFF.

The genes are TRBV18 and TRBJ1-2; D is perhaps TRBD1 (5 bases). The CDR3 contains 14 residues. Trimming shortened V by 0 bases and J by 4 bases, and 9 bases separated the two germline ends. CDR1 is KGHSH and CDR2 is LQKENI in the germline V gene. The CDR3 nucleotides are TGTGCCAGCTCACCACCGCGGGACCTCTATGGCTACACCTTC. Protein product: CASSPPRDLYGYTF.

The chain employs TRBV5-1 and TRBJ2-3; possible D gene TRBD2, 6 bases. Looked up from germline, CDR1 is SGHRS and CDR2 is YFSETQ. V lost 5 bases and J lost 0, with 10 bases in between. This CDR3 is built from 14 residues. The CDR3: CASRPGLSTDTQYF. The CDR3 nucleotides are TGCGCCAGCAGACCGGGACTCAGCACAGATACGCAGTATTTT.

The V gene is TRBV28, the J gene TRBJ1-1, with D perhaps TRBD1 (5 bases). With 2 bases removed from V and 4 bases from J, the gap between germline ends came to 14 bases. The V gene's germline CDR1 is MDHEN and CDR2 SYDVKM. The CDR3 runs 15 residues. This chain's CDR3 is CASSLDAGRLTEAFF. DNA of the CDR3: TGTGCCAGCAGTTTAGACGCAGGGCGTCTCACTGAAGCTTTCTTT.

CDR3 nucleotides: TGTGCCAGCAGCGTAGTAGGGGGACCGATGAACACTGAAGCTTTCTTT. This encodes CASSVVGGPMNTEAFF. V is TRBV9 and J is TRBJ1-1; D is possibly TRBD1 (6 bases). The V end was cut by 0 bases, the J end by 0 bases, with 12 bases between. Germline CDR1 reads SGDLS; CDR2 reads YYNGEE. This CDR3 is 16 amino acids long.

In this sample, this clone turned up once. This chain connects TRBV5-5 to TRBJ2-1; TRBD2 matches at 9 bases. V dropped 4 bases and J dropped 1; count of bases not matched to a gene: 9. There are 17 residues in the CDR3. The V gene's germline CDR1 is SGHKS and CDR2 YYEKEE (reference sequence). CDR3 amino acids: CASSGRPGLASYNEQFF. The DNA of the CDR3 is TGTGCCAGCAGCGGCAGACCGGGACTAGCTTCCTACAATGAGCAGTTCTTC. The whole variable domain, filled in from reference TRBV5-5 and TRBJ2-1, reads DAGVTQSPTHLIKTRGQQVTLRCSPISGHKSVSWYQQVLGQGPQFIFQYYEKEERGRGNFPDRFSARQFPNYSSELNVNALLLGDSALYLCASSGRPGLASYNEQFFGPGTRLTVL.

The CDR3 bases are TGTGCCAGCAGCTCCCCCCAGGGGGCGTACGAGCAGTACTTC. The encoded protein is CASSSPQGAYEQYF. The rearrangement links TRBV7-8 to TRBJ2-7, with 8 nucleotides matching TRBD1. The CDR3 sequence is 14 residues long. CDR1 is SGHVS and CDR2 is FQNEAQ in the germline V gene. V shed 4 bases, J shed 4 bases, and the junction held 6 bases outside the gene matches.

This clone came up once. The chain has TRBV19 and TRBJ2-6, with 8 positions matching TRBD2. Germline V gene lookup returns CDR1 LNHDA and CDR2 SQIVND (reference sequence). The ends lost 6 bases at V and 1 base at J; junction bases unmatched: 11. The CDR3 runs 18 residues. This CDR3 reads CASSPGGDGRSGANVLTF. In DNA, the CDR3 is TGTGCCAGTAGCCCGGGAGGGGACGGGCGATCTGGGGCCAACGTCCTGACTTTC.

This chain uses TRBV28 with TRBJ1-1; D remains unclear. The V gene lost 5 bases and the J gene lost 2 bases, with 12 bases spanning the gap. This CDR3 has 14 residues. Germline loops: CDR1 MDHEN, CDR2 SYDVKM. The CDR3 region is CASSGPGRNTEAFF. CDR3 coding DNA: TGTGCCAGCAGTGGTCCCGGGAGAAACACTGAAGCTTTCTTT. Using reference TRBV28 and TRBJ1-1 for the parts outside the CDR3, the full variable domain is DVKVTQSSRYLVKRTGEKVFLECVQDMDHENMFWYRQDPGLGLRLIYFSYDVKMKEKGDIPEGYSVSREKKERFSLILESASTNQTSMYLCASSGPGRNTEAFFGQGTRLTVV.

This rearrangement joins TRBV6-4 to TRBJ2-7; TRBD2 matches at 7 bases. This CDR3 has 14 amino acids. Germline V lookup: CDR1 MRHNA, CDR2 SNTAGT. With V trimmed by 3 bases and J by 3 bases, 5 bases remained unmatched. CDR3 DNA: TGTGCCAGCAGTGAGGAAGCGGGATACTACGAGCAGTACTTC. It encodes CASSEEAGYYEQYF.

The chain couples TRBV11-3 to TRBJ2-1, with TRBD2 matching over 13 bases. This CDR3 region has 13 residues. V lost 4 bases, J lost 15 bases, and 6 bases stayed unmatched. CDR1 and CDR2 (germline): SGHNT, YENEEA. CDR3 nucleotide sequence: TGTGCCAGCAGCTACGGACTAGCGGGAGTCCGGTTCTTC. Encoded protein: CASSYGLAGVRFF.

The CDR3 protein is CASSLDRGSDEQYF. The CDR3 DNA reads as TGTGCCAGCAGCTTAGACAGGGGTTCCGACGAGCAGTACTTC. The chain employs TRBV11-3 and TRBJ2-7; possible D gene TRBD1, 6 bases. Looked up from germline, CDR1 is SGHNT and CDR2 is YENEEA. V lost 0 bases, J lost 5 bases, and 11 bases lay in between. The CDR3 contains 14 residues. Filled out from reference TRBV11-3 and TRBJ2-7, the complete variable domain reads EAGVVQSPRYKIIEKKQPVAFWCNPISGHNTLYWYLQNLGQGPELLIRYENEEAVDDSQLPKDRFSAERLKGVDSTLKIQPAELGDSAVYLCASSLDRGSDEQYFGPGTRLTVT.

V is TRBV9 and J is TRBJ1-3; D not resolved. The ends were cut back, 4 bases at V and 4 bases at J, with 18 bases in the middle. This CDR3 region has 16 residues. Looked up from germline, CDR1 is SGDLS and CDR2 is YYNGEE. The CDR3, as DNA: TGTGCCAGCAGCCCTCGGGGTGGAAACCCGGGAAACACCATATATTTT. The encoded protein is CASSPRGGNPGNTIYF. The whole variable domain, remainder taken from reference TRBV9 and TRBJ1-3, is DSGVTQTPKHLITATGQRVTLRCSPRSGDLSVYWYQQSLDQGLQFLIQYYNGEERAKGNILERFSAQQFPDLHSELNLSSLELGDSALYFCASSPRGGNPGNTIYFGEGSWLTVV.

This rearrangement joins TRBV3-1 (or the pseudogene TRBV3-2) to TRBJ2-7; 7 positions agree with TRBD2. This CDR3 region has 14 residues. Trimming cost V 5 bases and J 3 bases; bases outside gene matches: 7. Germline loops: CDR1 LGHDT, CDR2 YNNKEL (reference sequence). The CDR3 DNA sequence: TGTGCCAGCAGCGAGACTAGCAGCCACTACGAGCAGTACTTC. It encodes CASSETSSHYEQYF.

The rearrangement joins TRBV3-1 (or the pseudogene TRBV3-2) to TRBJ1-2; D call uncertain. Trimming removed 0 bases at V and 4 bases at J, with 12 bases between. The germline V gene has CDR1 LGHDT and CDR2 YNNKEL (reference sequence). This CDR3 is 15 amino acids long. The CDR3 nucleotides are TGTGCCAGCAGCCAAGATCTGGCAGAGGTCTATGGCTACACCTTC. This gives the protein CASSQDLAEVYGYTF.

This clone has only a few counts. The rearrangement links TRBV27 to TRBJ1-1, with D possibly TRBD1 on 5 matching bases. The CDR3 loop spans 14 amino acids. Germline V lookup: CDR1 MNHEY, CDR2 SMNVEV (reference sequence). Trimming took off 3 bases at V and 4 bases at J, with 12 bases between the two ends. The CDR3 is CASSFPGGTTEAFF. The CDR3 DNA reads TGTGCCAGCAGTTTCCCGGGGGGGACCACTGAAGCTTTCTTT.